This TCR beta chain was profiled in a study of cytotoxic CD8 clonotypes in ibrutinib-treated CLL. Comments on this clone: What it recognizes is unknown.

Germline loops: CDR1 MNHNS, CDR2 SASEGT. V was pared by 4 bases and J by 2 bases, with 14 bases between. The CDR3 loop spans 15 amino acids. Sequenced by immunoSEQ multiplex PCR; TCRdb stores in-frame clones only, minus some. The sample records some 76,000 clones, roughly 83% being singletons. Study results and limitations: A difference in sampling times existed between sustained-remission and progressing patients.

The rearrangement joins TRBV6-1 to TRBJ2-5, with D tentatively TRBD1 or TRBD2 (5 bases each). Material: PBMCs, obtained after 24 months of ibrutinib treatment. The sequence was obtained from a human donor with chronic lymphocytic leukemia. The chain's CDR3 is CASSVGAVVQETQYF. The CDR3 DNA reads TGTGCCAGCAGTGTCGGGGCAGTCGTGCAAGAGACCCAGTACTTC.